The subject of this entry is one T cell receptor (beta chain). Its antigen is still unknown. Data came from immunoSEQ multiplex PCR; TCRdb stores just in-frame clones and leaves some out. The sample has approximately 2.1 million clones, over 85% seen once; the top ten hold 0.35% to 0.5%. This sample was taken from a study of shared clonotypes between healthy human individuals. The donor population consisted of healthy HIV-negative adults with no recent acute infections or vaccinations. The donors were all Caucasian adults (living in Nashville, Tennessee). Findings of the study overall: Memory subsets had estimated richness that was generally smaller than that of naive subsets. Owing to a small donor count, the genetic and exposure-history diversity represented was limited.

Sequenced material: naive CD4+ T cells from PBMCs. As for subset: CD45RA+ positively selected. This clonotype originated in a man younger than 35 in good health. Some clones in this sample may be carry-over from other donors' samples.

CDR3 region: CASRLAGGSYNEQFF. DNA of the CDR3: TGCGCCAGCCGACTAGCGGGAGGGTCCTACAATGAGCAGTTCTTC. The chain links TRBV5-1 to TRBJ2-1, with TRBD2 identical over 14 bases. Germline assignment: CDR1 SGHRS and CDR2 YFSETQ. Unmatched junction bases numbered 1, after V lost 7 bases and J lost 1 base. The CDR3 is made up of 15 amino acids.